This paragraph reports one T cell receptor beta chain. This entry comes from a study of blood T cells in healthy people across ages. V was pared by 1 base and J by 2 bases, with 12 bases between. The CDR3 contains 15 residues. Germline lookup yields CDR1 LGHNA and CDR2 YNFKEQ. Donor samples were obtained from healthy Caucasian individuals from Russia, aged 6 to 90. Using a J-beta primer mix together with a sample-barcoded 5' primer, a second PCR was run for roughly 7 to 11 cycles. TCRdb itself ran the 5' RACE reads through MiXCR, one entry per CDR3 protein. The data contain hundreds of thousands of distinct CDR3 sequences, over 45% of them seen just once; the ten biggest clones take up 30% to 40%.

Sequenced: blood. The rearrangement joins TRBV4-2 to TRBJ2-7; D gene ambiguous. The sequence was obtained from a woman aged 60-75 years in good health. CDR3 nucleotide sequence: TGTGCCAGCAGCCAAGGTGGGCAAGCAGCCTACGAGCAGTACTTC. This encodes CASSQGGQAAYEQYF.